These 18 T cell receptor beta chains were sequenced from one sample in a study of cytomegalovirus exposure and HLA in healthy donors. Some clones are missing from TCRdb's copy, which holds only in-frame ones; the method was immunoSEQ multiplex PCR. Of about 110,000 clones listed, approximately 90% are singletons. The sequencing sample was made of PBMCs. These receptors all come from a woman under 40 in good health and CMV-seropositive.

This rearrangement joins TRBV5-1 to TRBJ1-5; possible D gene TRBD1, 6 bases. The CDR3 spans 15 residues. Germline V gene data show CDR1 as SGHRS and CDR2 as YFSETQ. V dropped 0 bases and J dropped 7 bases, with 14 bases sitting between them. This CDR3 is CASSLDPGVRQPQHF. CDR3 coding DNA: TGCGCCAGCAGCTTGGATCCAGGGGTGAGGCAGCCCCAGCATTTT.

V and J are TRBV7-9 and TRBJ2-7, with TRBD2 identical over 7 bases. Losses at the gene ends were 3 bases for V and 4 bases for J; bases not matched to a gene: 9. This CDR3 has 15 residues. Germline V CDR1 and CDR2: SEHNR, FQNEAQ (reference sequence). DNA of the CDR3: TGTGCCAGCAGCTTGAGGGAGGGCCAAACATACGAGCAGTACTTC. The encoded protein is CASSLREGQTYEQYF.

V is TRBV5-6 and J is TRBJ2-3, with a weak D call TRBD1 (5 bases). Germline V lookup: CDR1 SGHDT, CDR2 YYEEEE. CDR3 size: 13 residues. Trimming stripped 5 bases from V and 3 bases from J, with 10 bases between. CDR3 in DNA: TGTGCCAGCAGATATGCAGGGACAGATACGCAGTATTTT. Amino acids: CASRYAGTDTQYF.

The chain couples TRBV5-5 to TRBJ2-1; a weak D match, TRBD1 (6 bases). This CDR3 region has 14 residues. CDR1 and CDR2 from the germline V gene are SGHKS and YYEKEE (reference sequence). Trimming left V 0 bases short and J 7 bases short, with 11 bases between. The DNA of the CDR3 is TGTGCCAGCAGCTTGGTGGGGGCACTTAATGAGCAGTTCTTC. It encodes CASSLVGALNEQFF.

This chain's CDR3 is CATSIGGGYNQPQHF. CDR3 sequence (DNA): TGTGCCACCAGCATTGGGGGGGGCTACAATCAGCCCCAGCATTTT. The chain links TRBV15 to TRBJ1-5, with D perhaps TRBD1 (6 bases). CDR1 and CDR2 from the germline V gene are LNHNV and YYDKDF (reference sequence). V gave up 4 bases and J gave up 3 bases, with 13 bases separating them. This CDR3 has 15 residues.

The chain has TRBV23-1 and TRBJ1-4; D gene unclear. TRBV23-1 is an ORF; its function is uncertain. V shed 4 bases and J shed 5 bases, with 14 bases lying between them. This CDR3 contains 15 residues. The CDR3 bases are TGCGCCAGCAGTCTCCTACGGAGGATAAATGAAAAACTGTTTTTT. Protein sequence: CASSLLRRINEKLFF.

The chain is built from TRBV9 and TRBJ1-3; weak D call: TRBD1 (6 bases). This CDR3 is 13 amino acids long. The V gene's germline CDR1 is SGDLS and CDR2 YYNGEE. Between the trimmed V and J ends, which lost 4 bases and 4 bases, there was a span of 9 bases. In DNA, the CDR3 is TGTGCCAGCAGCAGGGGGTTCGGAAACACCATATATTTT. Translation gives CASSRGFGNTIYF.

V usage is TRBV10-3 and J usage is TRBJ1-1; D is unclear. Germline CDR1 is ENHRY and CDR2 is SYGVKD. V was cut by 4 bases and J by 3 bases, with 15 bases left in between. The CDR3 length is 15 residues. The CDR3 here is CAISGYGRVDTEAFF. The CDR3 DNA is TGTGCCATCAGTGGGTATGGGCGAGTAGACACTGAAGCTTTCTTT.

CDR3 protein: CAIGPGGSGELFF. The CDR3 DNA reads as TGTGCCATCGGGCCAGGGGGCTCCGGGGAGCTGTTTTTT. The V call is TRBV10-3, the J call TRBJ2-2, with 8 bases identical to TRBD1. The junction had 5 bases not matched to a gene; V was cut back by 8 bases and J by 6 bases. Germline V gene sequence: CDR1 ENHRY, CDR2 SYGVKD. This CDR3 contains 13 residues.

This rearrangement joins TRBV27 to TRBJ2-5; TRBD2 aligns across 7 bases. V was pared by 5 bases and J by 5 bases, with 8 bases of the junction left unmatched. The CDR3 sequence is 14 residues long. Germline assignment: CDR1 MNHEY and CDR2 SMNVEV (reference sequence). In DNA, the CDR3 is TGTGCCAGCAGTCAAGGACTAGTAAGCGAGACCCAGTACTTC. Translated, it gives CASSQGLVSETQYF.

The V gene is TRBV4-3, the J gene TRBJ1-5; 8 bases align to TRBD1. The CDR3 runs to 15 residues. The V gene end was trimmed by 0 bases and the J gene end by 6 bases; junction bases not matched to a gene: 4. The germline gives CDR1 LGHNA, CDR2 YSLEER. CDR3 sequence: CASSQEPGGGQPQHF. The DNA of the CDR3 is TGCGCCAGCAGCCAAGAACCAGGGGGCGGTCAGCCCCAGCATTTT.

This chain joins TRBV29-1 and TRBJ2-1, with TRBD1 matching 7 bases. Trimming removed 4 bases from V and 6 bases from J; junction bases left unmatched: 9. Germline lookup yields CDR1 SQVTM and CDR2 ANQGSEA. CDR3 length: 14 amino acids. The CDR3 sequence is CSVGDRVGSNEQFF. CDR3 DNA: TGCAGCGTTGGCGACAGGGTTGGGAGCAATGAGCAGTTCTTC.

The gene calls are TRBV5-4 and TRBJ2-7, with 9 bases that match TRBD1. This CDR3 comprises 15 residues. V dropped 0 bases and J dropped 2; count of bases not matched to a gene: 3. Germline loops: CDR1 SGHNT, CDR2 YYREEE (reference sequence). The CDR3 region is CASSLGTGEAYEQYF. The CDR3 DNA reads TGTGCCAGCAGCTTGGGGACAGGGGAGGCCTACGAGCAGTACTTC. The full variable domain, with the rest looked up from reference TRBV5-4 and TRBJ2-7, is ETGVTQSPTHLIKTRGQQVTLRCSSQSGHNTVSWYQQALGQGPQFIFQYYREEENGRGNFPPRFSGLQFPNYSSELNVNALELDDSALYLCASSLGTGEAYEQYFGPGTRLTVT.

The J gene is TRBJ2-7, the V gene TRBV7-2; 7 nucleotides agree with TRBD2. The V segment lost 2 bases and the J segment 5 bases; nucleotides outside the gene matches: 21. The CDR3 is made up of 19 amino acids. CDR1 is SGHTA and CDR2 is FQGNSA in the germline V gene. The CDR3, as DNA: TGTGCCAGCAGCTTATCGCGGGAGAAGTGGGGGGGGTTAGGCCACGAGCAGTACTTC. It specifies CASSLSREKWGGLGHEQYF.

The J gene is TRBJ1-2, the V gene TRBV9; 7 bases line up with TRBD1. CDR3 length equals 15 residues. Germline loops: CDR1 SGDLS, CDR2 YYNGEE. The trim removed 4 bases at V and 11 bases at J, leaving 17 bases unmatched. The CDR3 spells CASSSRQGPLFRYTF. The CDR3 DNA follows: TGTGCCAGCAGCTCTCGACAGGGCCCCCTGTTTAGGTACACCTTC.

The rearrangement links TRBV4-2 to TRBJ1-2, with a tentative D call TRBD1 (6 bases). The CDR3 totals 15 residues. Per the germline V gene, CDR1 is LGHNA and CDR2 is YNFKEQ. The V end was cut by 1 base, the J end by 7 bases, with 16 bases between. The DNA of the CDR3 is TGTGCCAGCAGCCAAGGCCAAACAGGGAAGGGTGGCTACACCTTC. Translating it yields CASSQGQTGKGGYTF.

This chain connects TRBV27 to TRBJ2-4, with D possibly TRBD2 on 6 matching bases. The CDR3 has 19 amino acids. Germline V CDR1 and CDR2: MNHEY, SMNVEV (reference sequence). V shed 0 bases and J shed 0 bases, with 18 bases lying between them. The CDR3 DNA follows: TGTGCCAGCAGTTTATCGGTGGGGGACGGGGGATTAGCCAAAAACATTCAGTACTTC. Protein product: CASSLSVGDGGLAKNIQYF.

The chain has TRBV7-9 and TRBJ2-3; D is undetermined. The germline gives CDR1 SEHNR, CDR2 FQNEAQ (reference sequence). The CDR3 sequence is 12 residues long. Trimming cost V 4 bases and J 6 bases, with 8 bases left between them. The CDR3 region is CASSSTLDTQYF. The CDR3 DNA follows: TGTGCCAGCAGCTCGACACTGGATACGCAGTATTTT.